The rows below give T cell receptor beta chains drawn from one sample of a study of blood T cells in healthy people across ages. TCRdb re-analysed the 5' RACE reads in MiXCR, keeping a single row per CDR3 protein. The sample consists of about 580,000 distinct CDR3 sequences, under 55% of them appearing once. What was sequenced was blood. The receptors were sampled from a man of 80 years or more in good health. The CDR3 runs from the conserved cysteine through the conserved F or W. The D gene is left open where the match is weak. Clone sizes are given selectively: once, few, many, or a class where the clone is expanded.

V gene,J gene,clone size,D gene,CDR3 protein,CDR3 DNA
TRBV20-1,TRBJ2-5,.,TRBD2,CSAGHSGGYGNEQYF,TGCAGTGCTGGACATAGCGGGGGGTACGGCAATGAGCAGTACTTC
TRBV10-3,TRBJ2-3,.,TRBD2,CASAHGTSGDTQYF,TGTGCCAGCGCCCACGGGACTAGCGGAGATACGCAGTATTTT
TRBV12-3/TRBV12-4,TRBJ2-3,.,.,CASSLVAGTQYF,TGTGCCAGCAGTTTGGTTGCGGGCACGCAGTATTTT
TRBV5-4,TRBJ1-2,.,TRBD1,CASGQGGGYGYTF,TGTGCCAGCGGACAGGGGGGCGGCTATGGCTACACCTTC
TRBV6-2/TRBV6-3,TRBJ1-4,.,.,CASSYAGETNEKLFF,TGTGCCAGCAGTTACGCAGGGGAGACTAATGAAAAACTGTTTTTT
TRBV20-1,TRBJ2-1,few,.,CSASSGRSLNNEQFF,TGCAGTGCTAGCTCCGGACGGAGTCTAAACAATGAGCAGTTCTTC
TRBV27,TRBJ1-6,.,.,CASSLSWGPYSPLHF,TGTGCCAGCAGTTTATCATGGGGCCCCTATTCACCTCTCCACTTT
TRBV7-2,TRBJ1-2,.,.,CASSTGTRRGYTF,TGTGCCAGCAGCACCGGGACTAGGAGGGGCTACACCTTC
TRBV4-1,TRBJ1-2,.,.,CASSQGREFYGYTF,TGCGCCAGCAGCCAAGGCCGAGAATTCTATGGTTACACCTTC
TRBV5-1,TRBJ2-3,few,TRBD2,CASSQGLAGTPTDTQYF,TGCGCCAGCAGCCAAGGACTAGCGGGAACCCCCACAGATACGCAGTATTTT
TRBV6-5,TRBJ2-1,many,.,CASRESGQPYNEQFF,TGTGCCAGCAGAGAAAGCGGGCAGCCCTACAATGAGCAGTTCTTC
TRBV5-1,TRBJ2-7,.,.,CASSLGGLVYNEQYF,TGCGCCAGCAGCTTGGGGGGGCTCGTCTACAATGAGCAGTACTTC
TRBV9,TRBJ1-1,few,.,CASSVEQFTEAFF,TGTGCCAGCAGCGTAGAGCAGTTCACTGAAGCTTTCTTT
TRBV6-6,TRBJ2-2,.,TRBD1,CASSYPINRGAGELFF,TGTGCCAGCAGTTACCCGATTAACAGGGGAGCCGGGGAGCTGTTTTTT
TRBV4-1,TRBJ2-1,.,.,CASSQISNEQFF,TGCGCCAGCAGCCAAATCTCCAATGAGCAGTTCTTC
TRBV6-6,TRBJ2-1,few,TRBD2,CASSFELAAYNEQFF,TGTGCCAGCAGTTTCGAACTAGCGGCATACAATGAGCAGTTCTTC
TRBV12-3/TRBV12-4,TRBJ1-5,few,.,CASSLTGGNNQPQHF,TGTGCCAGCAGTTTAACGGGGGGAAACAATCAGCCCCAGCATTTT
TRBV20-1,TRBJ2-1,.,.,CSADYLSSYNEQFF,TGCAGTGCGGATTACCTGAGCTCCTACAATGAGCAGTTCTTC
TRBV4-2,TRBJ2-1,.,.,CASSQGSLRLDHNEQFF,TGTGCCAGCAGCCAAGGGTCTCTAAGACTGGACCACAATGAGCAGTTCTTC
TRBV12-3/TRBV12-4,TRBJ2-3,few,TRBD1,CASSQGQGRRDTQYF,TGTGCCAGCAGCCAGGGACAGGGGAGAAGGGATACGCAGTATTTT
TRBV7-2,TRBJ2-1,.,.,CASSLLGPGVSYNEQFF,TGTGCCAGCAGCTTACTTGGCCCGGGAGTCTCCTACAATGAGCAGTTCTTC
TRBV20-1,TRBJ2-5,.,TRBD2,CSATQRELETQYF,TGCAGTGCTACCCAGCGGGAGCTAGAGACCCAGTACTTC
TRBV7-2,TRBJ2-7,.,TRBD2,CASSSSPSGGTYEQYF,TGTGCCAGCAGCTCATCTCCTAGCGGGGGGACCTACGAGCAGTACTTC
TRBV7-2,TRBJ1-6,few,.,CASSLTAGSPLHF,TGTGCCAGCAGCTTGACGGCGGGTTCACCCCTCCACTTT
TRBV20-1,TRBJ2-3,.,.,CSAPSQGTTDTQYF,TGCAGTGCCCCGTCTCAGGGGACCACAGATACGCAGTATTTT
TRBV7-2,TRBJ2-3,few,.,CASSLFPSRADTQYF,TGTGCCAGCAGCTTATTCCCTAGTCGAGCAGATACGCAGTATTTT
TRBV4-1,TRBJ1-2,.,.,CASRPQGRNGYTF,TGCGCCAGCAGACCACAGGGTAGGAATGGCTACACCTTC
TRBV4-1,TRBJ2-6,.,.,CASSQSHLSGANVLTF,TGCGCCAGCAGCCAAAGCCACCTCTCTGGGGCCAACGTCCTGACTTTC
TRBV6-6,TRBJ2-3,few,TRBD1,CASGGQGGDTQYF,TGTGCCAGCGGGGGACAGGGTGGAGATACGCAGTATTTT
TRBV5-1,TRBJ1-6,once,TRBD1,CASSFDRGSPLHF,TGCGCCAGCAGCTTCGACAGGGGATCACCCCTCCACTTT
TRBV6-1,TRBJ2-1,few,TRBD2,CASSELAGGRNEQFF,TGTGCCAGCAGTGAACTAGCGGGAGGAAGGAATGAGCAGTTCTTC